Reported below is one T cell receptor beta chain. Germline loops: CDR1 MGHDK, CDR2 SYGVNS. This CDR3 comprises 14 residues. Trimming stripped 4 bases from V and 1 base from J, with 10 bases between. The record originates from a study of T cell changes during pregnancy in multiple sclerosis. The method was immunoSEQ multiplex PCR; TCRdb's version includes in-frame clones alone and lacks a portion of them. The sample contains tens of thousands of clones, over 90% of which appear only once. This TCR derives from a female donor with multiple sclerosis, enrolled in a pregnancy study. Sequences were derived from peripheral blood, sampled in the first trimester of pregnancy. The chain employs TRBV25-1 and TRBJ1-1; D possibly corresponds to TRBD1 (6 bases). As DNA, the CDR3 is TGTGCCAGCAGTGGCACAGGGAAGAACACTGAAGCTTTCTTT. Its translation: CASSGTGKNTEAFF.